These 18 T cell receptor beta chains were sequenced from one sample in a study of CD8 T cells in ankylosing spondylitis (dated by TCRdb to 2017 to 2019). Broad study findings and their caveats: Blood from ankylosing spondylitis patients appeared to be characterized by a TCR beta motif composed of about 8 highly homologous amino acid variants.

The protocol used for the library was 5' RACE. Sequencing took place on an Illumina HiSeq 2500. The public reads were reprocessed in TCRdb via fastp at Q25 and MiXCR, keeping in-frame beta chains. One record per CDR3 amino acid sequence lists the most common genes and DNA. The sample table records a few hundred thousand distinct CDR3 sequences; 20% to 25% of these occur just once. The ten largest clones add up to about a sixth of the sample. No antigen has been identified for these receptors. The sequenced sample consisted of blood, either unsorted or a sorted T cell fraction (not recorded which). The receptors were gathered from a male donor with ankylosing spondylitis.

The genes are TRBV10-3 and TRBJ2-5; 11 bases align to TRBD2. The germline V gene has CDR1 ENHRY and CDR2 SYGVKD. V shed 6 bases and J 5 bases; nucleotides not matched to a gene: 11. The length of the CDR3 is 16 residues. The CDR3 DNA reads as TGTGCCATCAGCCTTACTAGCGGGAGCCCGAGGGAGACCCAGTACTTC. It is translated as CAISLTSGSPRETQYF.

This clonotype was counted a few times. The chain joins TRBV5-8 to TRBJ2-5; TRBD1 is a possible D gene (6 bases). The CDR3 has 13 amino acids. Germline lookup yields CDR1 SGHTS and CDR2 YDEGEE. Trimming took off 5 bases at V and 4 bases at J, with 12 bases between the two ends. The CDR3 region is CASRIQGRETQYF. DNA for the CDR3: TGTGCCAGCAGGATTCAGGGGAGAGAGACCCAGTACTTC.

The chain carries TRBV18 and TRBJ2-2; no clear D. The CDR3 has 14 residues. The germline V and J ends were trimmed by 4 bases and 1 base, with 7 bases remaining between them. Germline CDR1 KGHSH, CDR2 LQKENI. CDR3 nucleotide sequence: TGTGCCAGCTCACGGGTCGAGAACACCGGGGAGCTGTTTTTT. Its translation: CASSRVENTGELFF. The complete variable domain, with remaining parts taken from reference TRBV18 and TRBJ2-2, reads NAGVMQNPRHLVRRRGQEARLRCSPMKGHSHVYWYRQLPEEGLKFMVYLQKENIIDESGMPKERFSAEFPKEGPSILRIQQVVRGDSAAYFCASSRVENTGELFFGEGSRLTVL.

The chain has TRBV20-1 and TRBJ1-5, with TRBD1 matching 7 bases. CDR1 and CDR2 (germline): DFQATT, SNEGSKA (reference sequence). The CDR3 is 13 amino acids. V shed 5 bases, J shed 4 bases, and the junction held 5 bases outside the gene matches. CDR3 sequence: CSAEGAWNQPQHF. In DNA, the CDR3 is TGCAGTGCTGAGGGGGCATGGAATCAGCCCCAGCATTTT.

This clonotype was detected ten times or more. V and J are TRBV4-3 and TRBJ1-4; D unclear. V was trimmed by 4 bases and J by 8 bases, leaving 11 bases between them. This CDR3 is built from 13 residues. CDR1 LGHNA and CDR2 YSLEER come from the germline V gene. CDR3 bases: TGCGCCAGCAGCCTCCGGCCTCGGGAAAAACTGTTTTTT. It codes for CASSLRPREKLFF.

This clonotype was observed a handful of times. V usage is TRBV6-2 or TRBV6-3 and J usage is TRBJ2-3, with 10 nucleotides matching TRBD2. The V and J ends lost 2 bases and 5 bases, in that order; junction bases with no gene match: 4. The CDR3 covers 15 residues. Per the germline V gene, CDR1 is MNHEY and CDR2 is SVGEGT. The CDR3: CASSYTRTSGDTQYF. The CDR3 DNA follows: TGTGCCAGCAGTTACACCCGGACTAGCGGAGATACGCAGTATTTT.

This clonotype was counted ten times or more. The genes are TRBV12-3 or TRBV12-4 and TRBJ2-3; no clear D gene. The CDR3 spans 13 residues. V gave up 3 bases and J gave up 3 bases, with 7 bases separating them. CDR3 sequence: CASSFLGTDTQYF. The DNA of the CDR3 is TGTGCCAGCAGTTTTCTGGGAACAGATACGCAGTATTTT.

This clonotype was counted a few times. The rearrangement uses TRBV7-2 and TRBJ2-5; no definite D call. V shed 8 bases and J shed 5 bases, with 3 bases lying between them. This CDR3 contains 9 residues. Per germline, CDR1 SGHTA and CDR2 FQGNSA. The CDR3, as DNA: TGTGCCAGCTCGGAGACCCAGTACTTC. It translates to CASSETQYF.

The rearrangement uses TRBV21-1 and TRBJ2-3; the table's D call of TRBD1 was not tested on the DNA. TRBV21-1 is a listed pseudogene. The CDR3 is 16 amino acids. The CDR3 loop is CASSTPQGAASDTQYF. The CDR3 DNA reads TGTGCCAGCAGCACCCCACAGGGGGCAGCCTCAGATACGCAGTATTTT.

The table lists this clonotype with a few counts. The V and J genes are TRBV18 and TRBJ1-6; the D gene is possibly TRBD1 (6 bases). The V end lost 3 bases, the J end lost 16 bases, and 10 bases lay between the germline ends. Germline loops: CDR1 KGHSH, CDR2 LQKENI. CDR3 size: 11 residues. The CDR3: CASSPGDMLHF. CDR3 DNA: TGTGCCAGCTCACCGGGGGACATGCTCCACTTT.

This clonotype occurred a few times. The CDR3 coding sequence is TGTGCCAGCAGTTTACCATCTAGGTACGAGCAGTACTTC. This codes for CASSLPSRYEQYF. This chain joins TRBV28 and TRBJ2-7, with unresolved D. Germline CDR1 MDHEN, CDR2 SYDVKM. V lost 2 bases to trimming and J lost 4 bases, with 9 bases between them. The length of the CDR3 is 13 residues.

This clonotype was seen repeatedly, ten times or more. The V gene is TRBV24-1, the J gene TRBJ2-2; possible D gene TRBD2, 7 bases. Trimming cost V 3 bases and J 4 bases, with 17 bases left between them. This CDR3 is 17 amino acids long. Germline V CDR1 and CDR2: KGHDR, SFDVKD. As DNA, the CDR3 is TGTGCCACCAGTGATACACAGGGAGGGGTACGCACCGGGGAGCTGTTTTTT. Translation gives CATSDTQGGVRTGELFF.

This clonotype was counted a few times. This chain joins TRBV7-2 and TRBJ1-1; 8 bases agree with TRBD1. Germline values: CDR1 SGHTA, CDR2 FQGNSA. V lost 5 bases and J lost 1; bases outside the gene matches: 12. The CDR3 loop spans 17 amino acids. The CDR3 loop is CASSPSSQGARNTEAFF. CDR3 in DNA: TGTGCCAGCAGCCCGAGTAGCCAGGGGGCGCGGAACACTGAAGCTTTCTTT.

The chain links TRBV7-6 to TRBJ2-5; TRBD1 aligns across 8 bases. The junction had 3 bases not matched to a gene; V was cut back by 5 bases and J by 1 base. The CDR3 is 14 amino acids. Germline CDR1 reads SGHVS; CDR2 reads FNYEAQ. The chain's CDR3 is CASSLGQVQETQYF. The CDR3 bases are TGTGCCAGCAGCCTGGGACAGGTCCAAGAGACCCAGTACTTC.

In its sample, this clonotype was seen a few times. The chain couples TRBV5-1 to TRBJ2-3, with a weak D call TRBD1 (6 bases). This CDR3 is built from 15 residues. Germline values: CDR1 SGHRS, CDR2 YFSETQ. V shed 2 bases and J shed 0 bases, with 10 bases lying between them. The CDR3 coding sequence is TGCGCCAGCAGCTTAAACAGGGCGAGCACAGATACGCAGTATTTT. It yields the protein CASSLNRASTDTQYF.

This chain uses TRBV6-5 with TRBJ1-5; D gene unclear. This CDR3 has 11 amino acids. Deletions cut 9 bases from V and 3 bases from J, with 6 bases between. Germline loops: CDR1 MNHEY, CDR2 SVGAGI. CDR3 DNA sequence: TGTGCCAGTGGTATCAATCAGCCCCAGCATTTT. Translating it yields CASGINQPQHF.

J is TRBJ1-4 and V is TRBV25-1; possibly TRBD1 for D (5 bases). Per germline, CDR1 MGHDK and CDR2 SYGVNS. The CDR3 has 15 amino acids. Between the trimmed V and J ends, which lost 0 bases and 2 bases, there was a span of 7 bases. The CDR3 DNA sequence: TGTGCCAGCAGTGAATATGGGGGGACTAATGAAAAACTGTTTTTT. Translation gives CASSEYGGTNEKLFF.

This clonotype was counted a few times. The rearrangement links TRBV6-5 to TRBJ2-3; 8 nucleotides align to TRBD2. The CDR3 extends over 17 amino acids. CDR1 is MNHEY and CDR2 is SVGAGI in the germline V gene. After removal of 2 bases from V and 1 base from J, the junction contained 8 bases not matched to a gene. DNA for the CDR3: TGTGCCAGCAGTTACCCTTCGGGACTAGTTGGCACAGATACGCAGTATTTT. Protein: CASSYPSGLVGTDTQYF.